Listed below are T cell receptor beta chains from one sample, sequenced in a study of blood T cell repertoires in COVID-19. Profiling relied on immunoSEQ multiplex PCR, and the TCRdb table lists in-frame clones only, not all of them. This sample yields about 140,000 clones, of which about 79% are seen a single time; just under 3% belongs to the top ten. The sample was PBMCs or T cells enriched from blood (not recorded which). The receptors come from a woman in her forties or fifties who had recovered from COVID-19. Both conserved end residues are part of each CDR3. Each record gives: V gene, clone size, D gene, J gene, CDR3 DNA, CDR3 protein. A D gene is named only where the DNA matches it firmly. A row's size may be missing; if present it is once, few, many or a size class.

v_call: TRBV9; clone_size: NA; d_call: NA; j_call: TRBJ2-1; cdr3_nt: TGTGCCAGCAGCGTTTATACCGGCTACAATGAGCAGTTCTTC; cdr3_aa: CASSVYTGYNEQFF
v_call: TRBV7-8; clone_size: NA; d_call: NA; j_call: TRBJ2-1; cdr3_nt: TGTGCCAGCAGCAGCGCGACAGTGTACAATGAGCAGTTCTTC; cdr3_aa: CASSSATVYNEQFF
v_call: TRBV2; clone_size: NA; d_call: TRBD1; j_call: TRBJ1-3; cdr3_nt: TGTGCCAGCAGTGAAGGGACAGGAGGATCCATATATTTT; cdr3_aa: CASSEGTGGSIYF
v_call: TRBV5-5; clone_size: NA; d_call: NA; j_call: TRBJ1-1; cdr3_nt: TGTGCCAGCAGTTTCAGAGGAACCACTGAAGCTTTCTTT; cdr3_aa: CASSFRGTTEAFF
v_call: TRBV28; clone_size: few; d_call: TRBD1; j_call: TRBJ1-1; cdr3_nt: TGTGCCAGTAGGGAAGGGGGCATGAACACTGAAGCTTTCTTT; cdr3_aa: CASREGGMNTEAFF
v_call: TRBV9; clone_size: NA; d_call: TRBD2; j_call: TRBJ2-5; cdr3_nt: TGTGCCAGCAGCGGGCGGAGCGGGGGATTGGGGGAGACCCAGTACTTC; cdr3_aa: CASSGRSGGLGETQYF
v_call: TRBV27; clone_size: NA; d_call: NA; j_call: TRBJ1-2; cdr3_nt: TGTGCCAGCAGTAAGGACGGGAGTGACTATGGCTACACCTTC; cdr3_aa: CASSKDGSDYGYTF
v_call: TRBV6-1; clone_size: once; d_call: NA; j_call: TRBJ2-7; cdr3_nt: TGTGCCAGCAGTGAAGAGACCGGGTCTTATTCCTACGAGCAGTACTTC; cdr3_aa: CASSEETGSYSYEQYF
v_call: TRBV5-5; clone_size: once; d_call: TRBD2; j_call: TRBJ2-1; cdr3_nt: TGTGCCAGCAGCTTGGAGGCGGGGGGGCTATACAATGAGCAGTTCTTC; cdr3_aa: CASSLEAGGLYNEQFF
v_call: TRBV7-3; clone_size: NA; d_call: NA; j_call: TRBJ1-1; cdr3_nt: TGTGCCAGCAGCTTATGGGGGGAAGGGACTGAAGCTTTCTTT; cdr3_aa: CASSLWGEGTEAFF
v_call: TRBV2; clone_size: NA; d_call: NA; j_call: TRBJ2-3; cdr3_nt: TGTGCCAGCAGTGAATGGGCTTTCGAGGGAGATACGCAGTATTTT; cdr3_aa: CASSEWAFEGDTQYF
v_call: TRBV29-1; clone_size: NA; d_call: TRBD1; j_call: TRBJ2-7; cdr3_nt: TGCAGCGTAGACAGGGGACCCAACGAGCAGTACTTC; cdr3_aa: CSVDRGPNEQYF
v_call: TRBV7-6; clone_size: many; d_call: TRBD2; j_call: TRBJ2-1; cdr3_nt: TGTGCCAGCAGTTCGAGACTAGCGGGACAGAACAATGAGCAGTTCTTC; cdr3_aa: CASSSRLAGQNNEQFF
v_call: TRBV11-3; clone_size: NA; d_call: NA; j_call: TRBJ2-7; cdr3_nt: TGTGCCAGCAGCGGTTACGGGACACTACTACCCCACTACGAGCAGTACTTC; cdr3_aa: CASSGYGTLLPHYEQYF
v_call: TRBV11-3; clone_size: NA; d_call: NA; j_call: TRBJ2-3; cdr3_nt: TGTGCCAGCAGCCCAACACAGGCGAATACGCAGTATTTT; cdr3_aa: CASSPTQANTQYF
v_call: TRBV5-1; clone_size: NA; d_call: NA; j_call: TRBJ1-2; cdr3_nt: TGCGCCAGCAGCCCTACAGGCTCCACTTACTATGGCTACACCTTC; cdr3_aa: CASSPTGSTYYGYTF
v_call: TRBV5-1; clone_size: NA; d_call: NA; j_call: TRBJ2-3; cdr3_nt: TGCGCCAGCAGCGACCCGGACAAAGAGCTAGATACGCAGTATTTT; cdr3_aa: CASSDPDKELDTQYF
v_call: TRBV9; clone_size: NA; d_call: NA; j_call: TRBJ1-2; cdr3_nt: TGTGCCAGCAGCGTAGGGACAGACTATGGCTACACCTTC; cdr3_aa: CASSVGTDYGYTF
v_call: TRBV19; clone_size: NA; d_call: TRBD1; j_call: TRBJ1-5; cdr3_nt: TGTGCCACCAACCTCGACAGGGGTAGCAATCAGCCCCAGCATTTT; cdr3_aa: CATNLDRGSNQPQHF
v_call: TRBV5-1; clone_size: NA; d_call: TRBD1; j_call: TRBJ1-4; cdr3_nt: TGCGCCAGCAGCTTGGATGGGGGACAGGGTAATGAAAAACTGTTTTTT; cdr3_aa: CASSLDGGQGNEKLFF
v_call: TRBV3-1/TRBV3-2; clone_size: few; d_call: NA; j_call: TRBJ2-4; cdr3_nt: TGTGCCAGCAGCCAAACCGGGACACCCCTGGGCATTCAGTACTTC; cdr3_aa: CASSQTGTPLGIQYF
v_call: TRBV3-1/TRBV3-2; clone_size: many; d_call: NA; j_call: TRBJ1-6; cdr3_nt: TGTGCCAGCAGCCAAAGCCCTCCGGGGGCCCTCCACTTT; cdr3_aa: CASSQSPPGALHF
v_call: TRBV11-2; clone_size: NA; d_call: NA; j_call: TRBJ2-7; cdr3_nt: TGTGCCAGCAGCTTAGACGGCCAGGGGAAGCAGTACTTC; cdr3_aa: CASSLDGQGKQYF
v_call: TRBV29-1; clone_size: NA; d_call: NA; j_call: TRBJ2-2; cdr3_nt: TGCAGCGTCCGACTCCGGACTGACGGTACCGGGGAGCTGTTTTTT; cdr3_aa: CSVRLRTDGTGELFF
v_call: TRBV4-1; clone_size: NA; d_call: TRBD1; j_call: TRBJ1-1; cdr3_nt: TGCGCCAGCAGCCAAGAAAAGGGACAGGGGATTACTGAAGCTTTCTTT; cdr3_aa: CASSQEKGQGITEAFF
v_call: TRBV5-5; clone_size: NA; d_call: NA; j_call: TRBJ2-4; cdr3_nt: TGTGCCAGCAGCTCCTTAAATGGGCTAGCCAAAAACATTCAGTACTTC; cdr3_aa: CASSSLNGLAKNIQYF
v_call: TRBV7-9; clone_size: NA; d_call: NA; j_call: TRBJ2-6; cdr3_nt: TGTGCCAGCAGCCCAGGTTCTTTCGGGGCCAACGTCCTGACTTTC; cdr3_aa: CASSPGSFGANVLTF
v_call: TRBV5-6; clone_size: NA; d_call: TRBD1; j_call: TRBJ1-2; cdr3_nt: TGTGCCAGCAGCTGGTCGCGGGGACAGGGCTACACCTTC; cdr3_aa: CASSWSRGQGYTF